Shown below are 15 T cell receptor beta chains from a single sample sequenced in a study of spatial heterogeneity in lung cancer. Sample time point: sample taken at primary tumor resection. Sequencing covered unsorted whole RNA taken from tumor, nontumor lung or frozen PBMC. TCRdb independently ran MiXCR on the 5' RACE reads; one entry per CDR3 protein. The data show 9,500 to 11,000 distinct CDR3 sequences, roughly 6.3% seen once. The sample here was PBMCs, taken at surgery. These receptors were collected from a male donor with early-stage non-small cell lung cancer.

This clonotype is medium-sized. For a library built for alpha chains, this beta chain is a stray read; little rests on its size. The V call is TRBV20-1, the J call TRBJ2-7; D could derive from TRBD1 or TRBD2 (5 bases each). Germline V lookup: CDR1 DFQATT, CDR2 SNEGSKA (reference sequence). The CDR3 runs to 12 residues. V shed 2 bases and J shed 5 bases, with 10 bases lying between them. CDR3 loop: CSARIRDHEQYF. The CDR3 DNA reads as TGCAGTGCTAGAATAAGGGACCACGAGCAGTACTTC.

Many counts were recorded for this clonotype. This beta chain represents an off-target read in a library built for alpha chains; its size is of limited meaning. The chain has TRBV6-5 and TRBJ2-5; D is unclear. V dropped 2 bases and J dropped 1 base, with 5 bases sitting between them. This CDR3 is built from 13 residues. Germline lookup yields CDR1 MNHEY and CDR2 SVGAGI. CDR3 sequence: CASSYRVQETQYF. DNA of the CDR3: TGTGCCAGCAGTTACAGGGTCCAAGAGACCCAGTACTTC.

This clonotype was picked up many times. This beta chain appears as a stray read in a library generated for alpha chains; its size is not informative. The V gene is TRBV19, the J gene TRBJ2-1; 8 positions match TRBD2. CDR1 is LNHDA and CDR2 is SQIVND in the germline V gene (reference sequence). This CDR3 region has 14 residues. Trimming removed 1 base from V and 7 bases from J; junction bases left unmatched: 3. The DNA of the CDR3 is TGTGCCAGTAGTATAGGTAGCGGGATAAATGAGCAGTTCTTC. Residues: CASSIGSGINEQFF.

This clonotype was observed at least ten times. Since it is a stray read in a library aimed at alpha chains, this beta chain has a size that is not meaningful. The chain carries TRBV20-1 and TRBJ2-1; 7 nucleotides match TRBD1. Germline-derived CDR1 and CDR2 are DFQATT and SNEGSKA (reference sequence). This CDR3 spans 12 amino acids. After removal of 3 bases from V and 10 bases from J, the junction contained 6 bases not matched to a gene. The CDR3 coding sequence is TGCAGTGCTAGTCGACAGGGTAGAGAGCAGTTCTTC. As protein: CSASRQGREQFF.

This clonotype was found many times. This beta chain came through as a stray read in a library set up for alpha chains, and its size says little. The chain carries TRBV7-9 and TRBJ1-4, with a possible D match to TRBD1 (6 bases). Germline V gene data show CDR1 as SEHNR and CDR2 as FQNEAQ (reference sequence). The CDR3 sequence is 15 residues long. V dropped 0 bases and J dropped 5 bases, with 10 bases sitting between them. Here the CDR3 reads CASSLAGAQNEKLFF. DNA of the CDR3: TGTGCCAGCAGCTTAGCGGGGGCTCAAAATGAAAAACTGTTTTTT.

This clonotype was seen a few times. This beta chain appears as a stray read in a library generated for alpha chains; its size is not informative. The chain couples TRBV3-1 to TRBJ1-2; TRBD1 aligns across 7 bases. With 4 bases clipped from V and 8 bases from J, the junction kept 7 bases outside the gene matches. The germline gives CDR1 LGHDT, CDR2 YNNKEL (reference sequence). CDR3 length equals 13 residues. In DNA form, the CDR3 reads TGTGCCAGCAGCCCTACAGGGGCGGAGGGCTACACCTTC. Amino acid sequence: CASSPTGAEGYTF.

The table lists this clonotype with many counts. With the library built for alpha chains, this beta chain is off target and its frequency is not meaningful. This sequence joins TRBV6-5 and TRBJ1-6; TRBD1 matches at 9 bases. With V trimmed by 4 bases and J by 10 bases, 5 bases remained unmatched. The CDR3 is made up of 14 amino acids. Germline-derived CDR1 and CDR2 are MNHEY and SVGAGI. CDR3 amino acids: CASSSGTGRSPLHF. CDR3 coding DNA: TGTGCCAGCAGTTCCGGGACAGGGAGGTCACCCCTCCACTTT.

This clonotype has at least ten counts. A library prepared for alpha chains yielded this beta chain as an off-target read; its size is of little meaning. Here the CDR3 reads CASSFRPGADNSPLHF. The CDR3 DNA reads as TGTGCCAGCAGTTTTAGGCCAGGGGCCGATAATTCACCCCTCCACTTT. This chain joins TRBV28 and TRBJ1-6, with D perhaps matching TRBD1 (6 bases). Germline V gives CDR1 MDHEN, CDR2 SYDVKM. The CDR3 is made up of 16 amino acids. V lost 3 bases to trimming and J lost 5 bases, with 14 bases between them.

This clonotype is termed medium-sized. This beta chain is a stray read from a library made for alpha chains; its abundance is not meaningful. V gene TRBV6-6 combines with J gene TRBJ1-4, with D perhaps matching TRBD1 (5 bases). Germline CDR1 and CDR2: MNHNY and SVGAGI (reference sequence). The CDR3 has 17 amino acids. Trimming removed 7 bases from V and 8 bases from J, with 26 bases in between. CDR3 region: CASTEPGETPLGEKLFF. The CDR3 DNA sequence: TGTGCCAGCACCGAACCGGGGGAAACCCCCCTTGGGGAAAAACTGTTTTTT.

By sample fraction, this clonotype is medium-sized. Within a library made for alpha chains, this beta chain is off target, and its count is uninformative. This chain uses TRBV20-1 with TRBJ2-5; either TRBD1 or TRBD2 may fit D (5 bases each). The V gene's germline CDR1 is DFQATT and CDR2 SNEGSKA (reference sequence). V was shortened by 2 bases and J by 4 bases, with 11 bases between the two germline ends. The CDR3 is made up of 13 amino acids. The chain's CDR3 is CSARRDPGETQYF. The CDR3 nucleotides are TGCAGTGCTAGACGGGACCCCGGAGAGACCCAGTACTTC.

This clonotype was detected ten times or more. In a library made to pick up alpha chains, this beta chain is a stray read with a size that means little. This chain connects TRBV5-1 to TRBJ1-4, with 8 nucleotides matching TRBD1. With 6 bases clipped from V and 7 bases from J, the junction kept 11 bases outside the gene matches. CDR1 and CDR2 from the germline V gene are SGHRS and YFSETQ. This CDR3 region has 15 residues. The DNA of the CDR3 is TGCGCCAGCACCGTGGGGGGGACAGGACGTGAAAAACTGTTTTTT. Amino acid sequence: CASTVGGTGREKLFF.

In the case of this clonotype: The library was designed around alpha chains, so this beta chain is a stray read whose abundance carries little weight. The CDR3 loop is CASSQDRVGGGQVDTQYF. The CDR3 region has the DNA TGTGCCAGCAGCCAAGATCGAGTGGGTGGGGGGCAGGTAGATACGCAGTATTTT. The chain uses TRBV4-2 and TRBJ2-3; tentatively, D is TRBD1 or TRBD2 (6 bases each). With 0 bases removed from V and 5 bases from J, the gap between germline ends came to 21 bases. Germline values: CDR1 LGHNA, CDR2 YNFKEQ. The CDR3 totals 18 residues.

This clonotype occurred many times. With the library built for alpha chains, this beta chain is off target and its frequency is not meaningful. The V gene is TRBV7-2, the J gene TRBJ2-5; tentatively, D is TRBD2 (6 bases). CDR1 and CDR2 (germline): SGHTA, FQGNSA. V shed 3 bases and J shed 5 bases, with 19 bases lying between them. The CDR3 consists of 16 residues. The DNA for the CDR3 is TGTGCCAGCAGCTTCGGAGGGTCCCGGCGTCGTGAGACCCAGTACTTC. Its translation: CASSFGGSRRRETQYF.

This clonotype has a count of ten or more. Since it is a stray read in a library aimed at alpha chains, this beta chain has a size that is not meaningful. The V call is TRBV18, the J call TRBJ2-1, with 9 positions matching TRBD2. The length of the CDR3 is 15 residues. V shed 6 bases and J 4 bases; nucleotides not matched to a gene: 7. Germline V gene sequence: CDR1 KGHSH, CDR2 LQKENI. CDR3 loop: CASSHEREAYNEQFF. For the CDR3, the DNA is TGTGCCAGCTCTCACGAGCGGGAGGCGTACAATGAGCAGTTCTTC.

This clonotype appeared many times. A library prepared for alpha chains yielded this beta chain as an off-target read; its size is of little meaning. CDR3: CSARHQGTGGNTGELFF. The CDR3, as DNA: TGCAGTGCTAGACACCAGGGGACGGGAGGAAACACCGGGGAGCTGTTTTTT. This chain connects TRBV20-1 to TRBJ2-2; tentatively, D is TRBD2 (7 bases). The CDR3 spans 17 residues. Germline V gives CDR1 DFQATT, CDR2 SNEGSKA (reference sequence). The germline V and J ends were trimmed by 2 bases and 2 bases, with 18 bases remaining between them.